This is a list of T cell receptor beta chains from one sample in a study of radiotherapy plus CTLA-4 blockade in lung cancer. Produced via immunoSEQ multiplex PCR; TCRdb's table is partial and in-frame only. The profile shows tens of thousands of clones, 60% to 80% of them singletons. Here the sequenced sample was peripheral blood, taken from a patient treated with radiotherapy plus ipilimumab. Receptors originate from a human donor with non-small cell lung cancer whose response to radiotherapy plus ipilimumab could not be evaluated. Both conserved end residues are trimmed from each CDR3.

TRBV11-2	ASSLVAGGEDTQY
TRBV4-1	ASSRDSTAF
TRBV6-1	ASSSEEGSEAF
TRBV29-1	SVVRSSGYNEQF
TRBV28	ASSEGQMTGNTIY
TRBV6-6	ASSMTPDSNQPQH
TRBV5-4	ASSSGLAGAAGELF
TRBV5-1	ASSWGGTGEETQY
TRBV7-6	ASSPGLTVADTQY
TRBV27	ASSTGHINTGELF
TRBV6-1	ASSEWGFTGTNEKLF
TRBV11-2	ASKRDRGSTDTQY
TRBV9	ASSVPLAASTDTQY
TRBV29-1	SVEESGRQFKGYT
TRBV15	ATSRSTGALETQY